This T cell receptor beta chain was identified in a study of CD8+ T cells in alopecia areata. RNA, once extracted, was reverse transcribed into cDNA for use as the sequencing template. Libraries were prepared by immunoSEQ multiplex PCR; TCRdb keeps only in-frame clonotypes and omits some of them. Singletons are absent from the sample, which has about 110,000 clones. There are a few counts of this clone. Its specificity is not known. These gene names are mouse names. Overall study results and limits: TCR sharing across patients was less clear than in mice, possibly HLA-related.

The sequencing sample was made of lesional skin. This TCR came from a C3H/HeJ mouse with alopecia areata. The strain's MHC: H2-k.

The covered CDR3 bases are TGTGCCAGCGGTGATCGCTGGGGGAAT. This sequence encodes CASGDRWGN. The entire CDR3 sequence reads CASGDRWGNEQYF. The V call is TRBV13-2, the J call TRBJ2-7; 7 bases fit TRBD2. The read terminates 4 residues ahead of where the CDR3 ends, so the germline J gene completes it. The CDR3 loop spans 13 amino acids. Germline V gene lookup returns CDR1 NNHNN and CDR2 SYGAGS (reference sequence).